What follows are 27 T cell receptor beta chains derived from one specimen sequenced in a study of T cells in Graves' hyperthyroidism and ophthalmopathy. The source material, RNA transcripts, was used to amplify TCR beta CDR3 regions. TCR CDR3 regions were first amplified by RT-PCR with HTBI primers. TCRdb fed the multiplex PCR reads into MiXCR, producing one record per CDR3 protein. The sample has nearly 750,000 distinct CDR3 sequences; about a third are singletons. Sample: blood. The receptor source for this set is a woman in her thirties or forties with Graves' hyperthyroidism.

The chain uses TRBV29-1 and TRBJ2-1; D remains ambiguous. The germline gives CDR1 SQVTM, CDR2 ANQGSEA. V lost 4 bases and J lost 4, with 14 bases in between. CDR3 size: 14 residues. The DNA for the CDR3 is TGCAGCGTTGTGGGATTCGAAGTGTACAATGAGCAGTTCTTC. Its translation is CSVVGFEVYNEQFF.

This clonotype turned up a few times. The V call is TRBV9, the J call TRBJ1-4; D is perhaps TRBD1 (5 bases). This CDR3 is 15 amino acids long. Looked up from germline, CDR1 is SGDLS and CDR2 is YYNGEE. V lost 3 bases and J 2 bases, leaving 11 bases between the germline ends. DNA for the CDR3: TGTGCCAGCAGCGGAGGGGTGACGACTAATGAAAAACTGTTTTTT. Its protein product is CASSGGVTTNEKLFF.

The genes are TRBV12-3 or TRBV12-4 and TRBJ1-6, with D unresolved. This CDR3 contains 15 residues. With 3 bases removed from V and 3 bases from J, the gap between germline ends came to 9 bases. For the CDR3, the DNA is TGTGCCAGCAGTTTCCGCACCAGCTATAATTCACCCCTCCACTTT. Translating gives CASSFRTSYNSPLHF.

This clonotype was found many times. The chain combines TRBV19 with TRBJ1-1, with TRBD1 matching 10 bases. Losses at the gene ends were 4 bases for V and 1 base for J; bases not matched to a gene: 6. CDR1 is LNHDA, CDR2 SQIVND, per germline (reference sequence). The CDR3 has 16 residues. The CDR3 sequence: CASSTGTGAKNTEAFF. The CDR3 region has the DNA TGTGCCAGTAGTACCGGGACAGGGGCGAAGAACACTGAAGCTTTCTTT.

Note on this clonotype: This may be a read error: a much more frequent sequence differs by one nucleotide. The V call is TRBV2, the J call TRBJ1-4; D is uncertain. CDR1 is SNHLY, CDR2 FYNNEI, per germline. This CDR3 region has 12 residues. The CDR3 loop is CVSSENARRLFF. The CDR3 DNA sequence: TGTGTCAGCAGTGAAAATGCCAGACGACTGTTTTTT.

The table lists this clonotype with many counts. The V gene is TRBV11-2, the J gene TRBJ2-2; D might be TRBD2 (5 bases). The length of the CDR3 is 13 residues. Germline-derived CDR1 and CDR2 are SGHAT and FQNNGV. The V and J ends lost 0 bases and 9 bases respectively, with 8 bases between them. The CDR3 is CASSLDLGRELFF. As DNA, the CDR3 is TGTGCCAGCAGCTTAGATCTCGGGAGGGAGCTGTTTTTT.

J is TRBJ2-7 and V is TRBV5-8, with 10 bases identical to TRBD1. Germline CDR1 is SGHTS and CDR2 is YDEGEE. J was trimmed by 6 bases and V by 5 bases; bases with no gene match: 14. This CDR3 comprises 16 residues. The CDR3 sequence: CASRRDRQGASTEQYF. CDR3 bases: TGTGCCAGCAGGCGTGACAGACAGGGGGCGTCAACCGAGCAGTACTTC.

In this sample, this clonotype turned up a few times. The V call is TRBV19, the J call TRBJ1-4; the D gene is possibly TRBD1 (5 bases). Germline values: CDR1 LNHDA, CDR2 SQIVND (reference sequence). This CDR3 contains 13 residues. Trimming took off 7 bases at V and 4 bases at J, with 10 bases between the two ends. CDR3 loop: CASNDRLNEKLFF. For the CDR3, the DNA is TGTGCCAGTAACGACAGACTTAATGAAAAACTGTTTTTT. The entire variable domain, with the rest obtained from reference TRBV19 and TRBJ1-4, is as follows: DGGITQSPKYLFRKEGQNVTLSCEQNLNHDAMYWYRQDPGQGLRLIYYSQIVNDFQKGDIAEGYSVSREKKESFPLTVTSAQKNPTAFYLCASNDRLNEKLFFGSGTQLSVL.

This clonotype was counted between two and nine times. The chain uses TRBV7-3 and TRBJ2-2, with D maybe TRBD2 (6 bases). The CDR3 totals 16 residues. The germline V and J ends were trimmed by 6 bases and 2 bases, with 16 bases remaining between them. Germline assignment: CDR1 SGHTA and CDR2 FQGTGA. In DNA, the CDR3 is TGTGCCAGCAGTGCCGGACTACAACTAAACACCGGGGAGCTGTTTTTT. It translates to CASSAGLQLNTGELFF.

This clonotype has a count of ten or more. The chain joins TRBV20-1 to TRBJ1-2; D not resolved. Looked up from germline, CDR1 is DFQATT and CDR2 is SNEGSKA (reference sequence). Trimming pared 7 bases from V and 1 base from J, leaving 19 bases between. The CDR3 covers 15 residues. Written as DNA, the CDR3 is TGCAGTGGTGTGCTGCTTGACACCTATAACTATGGCTACACCTTC. The encoded protein is CSGVLLDTYNYGYTF.

This clonotype was counted a few times. The V gene is TRBV7-9, the J gene TRBJ1-2; D gene ambiguous. The CDR3 consists of 13 residues. Germline lookup yields CDR1 SEHNR and CDR2 FQNEAQ (reference sequence). The V and J ends lost 1 base and 6 bases respectively, with 9 bases between them. The CDR3 DNA follows: TGTGCCAGCAGCTTAGGGACTATCGATGGCTACACCTTC. This translates into CASSLGTIDGYTF. The full variable domain, in which reference TRBV7-9 and TRBJ1-2 provide the parts outside the CDR3, is DTGVSQNPRHKITKRGQNVTFRCDPISEHNRLYWYRQTLGQGPEFLTYFQNEAQLEKSRLLSDRFSAERPKGSFSTLEIQRTEQGDSAMYLCASSLGTIDGYTFGSGTRLTVV.

This clonotype was detected only a few times. The chain carries TRBV4-3 and TRBJ2-5; D could derive from TRBD1 or TRBD2 (5 bases each). CDR1 LGHNA and CDR2 YSLEER come from the germline V gene. V was trimmed by 1 base and J by 4 bases, leaving 13 bases between them. The CDR3 has 15 amino acids. The chain's CDR3 is CASSQVGREIETQYF. For the CDR3, the DNA is TGCGCCAGCAGCCAAGTAGGCAGGGAGATAGAGACCCAGTACTTC.

The table lists this clonotype with a few counts. Mismatch with germline at one junction end may stem from a read error. The rearrangement links TRBV10-3 to TRBJ2-2; D gene ambiguous. The CDR3 extends over 14 amino acids. CDR1 ENHRY and CDR2 SYGVKD come from the germline V gene. The CDR3 DNA follows: TGTGCCAGCAGTTACCCAGGGAACACCGGGGAGCTGTTTTTT. Its protein is CASSYPGNTGELFF.

This clonotype has ten or more counts. This chain joins TRBV29-1 and TRBJ1-2; no clear D. Germline V lookup: CDR1 SQVTM, CDR2 ANQGSEA. The CDR3 covers 9 residues. Deletions cut 3 bases from V and 7 bases from J, with 3 bases between. In DNA, the CDR3 is TGCAGCGTTGAGGGTGGCTACACCTTC. Its translation: CSVEGGYTF.

The chain uses TRBV2 and TRBJ2-3; TRBD2 agrees at 8 bases. CDR1 and CDR2 from the germline V gene are SNHLY and FYNNEI. The ends lost 8 bases at V and 3 bases at J; junction bases unmatched: 4. The CDR3 extends over 13 amino acids. CDR3 sequence (DNA): TGTGCCAGCGAGGGCGGGGGGACAGATACGCAGTATTTT. Translated: CASEGGGTDTQYF.

The chain employs TRBV14 and TRBJ1-2; D is unresolved. Germline assignment: CDR1 SGHDN and CDR2 FVKESK. Trimming shortened V by 0 bases and J by 2 bases, and 10 bases separated the two germline ends. This CDR3 is built from 15 residues. Here the CDR3 reads CASSQDVGWNYGYTF. The CDR3 nucleotides are TGTGCCAGCAGCCAAGATGTCGGCTGGAACTATGGCTACACCTTC.

This clonotype has ten or more counts. This chain connects TRBV12-3 or TRBV12-4 to TRBJ1-3; 8 bases agree with TRBD1. The CDR3 sequence is 16 residues long. V shed 6 bases and J 4 bases; nucleotides not matched to a gene: 11. CDR3 residues: CASSLPAGGFGNTIYF. In DNA form, the CDR3 reads TGTGCCAGCAGCTTACCGGCAGGGGGCTTCGGAAACACCATATATTTT.

The V and J genes are TRBV5-1 and TRBJ1-2; the D gene is possibly TRBD1 (6 bases). Trimming shortened V by 0 bases and J by 6 bases, and 12 bases separated the two germline ends. Germline loops: CDR1 SGHRS, CDR2 YFSETQ. This CDR3 spans 14 amino acids. This CDR3 reads CASSLAGDNDGYTF. The CDR3 DNA reads TGCGCCAGCAGCTTGGCCGGGGACAATGATGGCTACACCTTC.

The V and J genes are TRBV25-1 and TRBJ1-2; D is unclear. Deletions cut 8 bases from V and 4 bases from J, with 14 bases between. The CDR3 extends over 13 amino acids. The V gene's germline CDR1 is MGHDK and CDR2 SYGVNS. CDR3 sequence reads: CASQVGLGYGYTF. CDR3 DNA: TGTGCCAGCCAGGTGGGCCTGGGCTATGGCTACACCTTC.

This clonotype appeared many times. The chain carries TRBV20-1 and TRBJ1-2, with unresolved D. CDR1 and CDR2 from the germline V gene are DFQATT and SNEGSKA (reference sequence). This CDR3 spans 13 amino acids. V was cut by 3 bases and J by 2 bases, with 10 bases left in between. The DNA for the CDR3 is TGCAGTGCTAGGCTCCTAAGAAACTATGGCTACACCTTC. This gives the protein CSARLLRNYGYTF.

This clonotype occurred a few times. The germline gene is not matched at one end of the junction; a read error may be the cause. J is TRBJ2-7 and V is TRBV5-1, with a tentative D call TRBD2 (5 bases). Germline CDR1 reads SGHRS; CDR2 reads YFSETQ. This CDR3 contains 14 residues. This CDR3 reads CASSLGVTSDEQYF. CDR3 in DNA: TGCGCCAGCAGTTTGGGAGTAACGAGTGACGAGCAGTACTTC.

V is TRBV5-1 and J is TRBJ2-7, with D possibly matching TRBD2 (6 bases). The CDR3 spans 15 residues. Germline V gene sequence: CDR1 SGHRS, CDR2 YFSETQ. The V end lost 0 bases, the J end lost 7 bases, and 17 bases lay between the germline ends. The CDR3 nucleotides are TGCGCCAGCAGCTTGGTCAGCTCGGGGGTCGATGAGCAGTACTTC. Protein product: CASSLVSSGVDEQYF.

This clonotype was observed at least ten times. The chain recombines TRBV10-1 with TRBJ1-1, with 7 bases that match TRBD1. Trimming removed 2 bases from V and 6 bases from J; junction bases left unmatched: 6. The germline V gene encodes CDR1 WNHNN and CDR2 SYGVQD (reference sequence). The CDR3 has 14 amino acids. The CDR3 is CASSESSGGSEAFF. CDR3 bases: TGCGCCAGCAGTGAGAGCTCAGGGGGATCTGAAGCTTTCTTT.

Concerning this clonotype itself: Compared with germline, one end of the junction differs, possibly owing to a read error. V is TRBV2 and J is TRBJ2-7; D tentatively fits TRBD1 or TRBD2 (5 bases each). The germline gives CDR1 SNHLY, CDR2 FYNNEI. This CDR3 region has 15 residues. The CDR3 protein is CATSDHPRDAYEQYF. The CDR3 DNA sequence: TGTGCCACCAGTGATCATCCCCGGGACGCCTACGAGCAGTACTTC. Full variable domain (rest looked up from reference TRBV2 and TRBJ2-7): EPEVTQTPSHQVTQMGQEVILRCVPISNHLYFYWYRQILGQKVEFLVSFYNNEISEKSEIFDDQFSVERPDGSNFTLKIRSTKLEDSAMYFCATSDHPRDAYEQYFGPGTRLTVT.

The chain couples TRBV12-3 or TRBV12-4 to TRBJ1-2; 7 bases fit TRBD1. The CDR3 has 12 amino acids. CDR3 protein: CAETDRLGGYTF. The CDR3, as DNA: TGTGCTGAGACGGACAGGCTCGGGGGCTACACCTTC.

The table lists this clonotype with many counts. The chain joins TRBV10-3 to TRBJ2-2, with D perhaps matching TRBD2 (5 bases). Germline-derived CDR1 and CDR2 are ENHRY and SYGVKD. The V end was cut by 6 bases, the J end by 3 bases, with 8 bases between. This CDR3 spans 13 amino acids. The CDR3 coding sequence is TGTGCCATCAGGGACTTATACACCGGGGAGCTGTTTTTT. Its protein is CAIRDLYTGELFF.

This clonotype has ten or more counts. J is TRBJ2-5 and V is TRBV10-2; D tentatively reads TRBD1 or TRBD2 (5 bases each). Germline values: CDR1 WSHSY, CDR2 SAAADI. This CDR3 contains 13 residues. V was clipped by 6 bases and J by 2 bases, with 10 bases between them. The CDR3, as DNA: TGCGCCAGCAGGAGAGGGGCGCAAGAGACCCAGTACTTC. It encodes CASRRGAQETQYF.